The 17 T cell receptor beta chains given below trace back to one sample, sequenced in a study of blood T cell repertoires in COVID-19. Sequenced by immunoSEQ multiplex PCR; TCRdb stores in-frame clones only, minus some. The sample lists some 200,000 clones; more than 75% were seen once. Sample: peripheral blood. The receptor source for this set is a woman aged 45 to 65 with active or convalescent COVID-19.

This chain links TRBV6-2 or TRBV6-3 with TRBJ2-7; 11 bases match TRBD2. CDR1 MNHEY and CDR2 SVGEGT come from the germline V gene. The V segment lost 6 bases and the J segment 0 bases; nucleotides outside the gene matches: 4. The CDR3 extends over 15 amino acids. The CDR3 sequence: CASRPSGRSSYEQYF. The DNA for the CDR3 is TGTGCCAGCAGGCCTAGCGGGAGGAGCTCCTACGAGCAGTACTTC.

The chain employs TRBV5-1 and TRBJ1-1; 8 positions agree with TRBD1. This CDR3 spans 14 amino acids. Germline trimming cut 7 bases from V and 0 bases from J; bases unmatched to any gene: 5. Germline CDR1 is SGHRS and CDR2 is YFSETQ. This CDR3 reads CASGQGLMNTEAFF. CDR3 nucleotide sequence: TGCGCCAGCGGACAGGGCCTAATGAACACTGAAGCTTTCTTT. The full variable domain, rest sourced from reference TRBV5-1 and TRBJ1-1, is KAGVTQTPRYLIKTRGQQVTLSCSPISGHRSVSWYQQTPGQGLQFLFEYFSETQRNKGNFPGRFSGRQFSNSRSEMNVSTLELGDSALYLCASGQGLMNTEAFFGQGTRLTVV.

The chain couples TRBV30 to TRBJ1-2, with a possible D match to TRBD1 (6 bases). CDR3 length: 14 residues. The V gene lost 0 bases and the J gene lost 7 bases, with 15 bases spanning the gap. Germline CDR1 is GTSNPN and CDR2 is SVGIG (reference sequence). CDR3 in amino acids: CAWSVRQALGGYTF. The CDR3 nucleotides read TGTGCCTGGAGTGTACGACAGGCCCTTGGTGGCTACACCTTC.

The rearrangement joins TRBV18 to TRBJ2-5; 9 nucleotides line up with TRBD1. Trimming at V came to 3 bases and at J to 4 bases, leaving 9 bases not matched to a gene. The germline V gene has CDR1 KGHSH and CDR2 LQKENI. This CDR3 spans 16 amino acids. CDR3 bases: TGTGCCAGCTCACCGCCGGGGAACAGGGGGCGAGAGACCCAGTACTTC. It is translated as CASSPPGNRGRETQYF.

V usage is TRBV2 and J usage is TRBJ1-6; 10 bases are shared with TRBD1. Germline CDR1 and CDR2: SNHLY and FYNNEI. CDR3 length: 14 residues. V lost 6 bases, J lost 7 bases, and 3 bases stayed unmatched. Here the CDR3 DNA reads TGTGCCAGCAGGAGGGACAGGGGAAATTCACCCCTCCACTTT. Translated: CASRRDRGNSPLHF.

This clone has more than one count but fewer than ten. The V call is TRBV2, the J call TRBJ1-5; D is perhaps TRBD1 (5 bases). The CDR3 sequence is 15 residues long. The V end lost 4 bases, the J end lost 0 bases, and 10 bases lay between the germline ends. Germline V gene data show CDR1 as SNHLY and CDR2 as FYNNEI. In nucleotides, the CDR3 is TGTGCCAGCAGTGGAGACAGAAATAGCAATCAGCCCCAGCATTTT. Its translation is CASSGDRNSNQPQHF.

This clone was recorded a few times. CDR3 sequence reads: CASSLGTGGAKAFF. DNA of the CDR3: TGTGCCAGCAGCTTAGGGACAGGGGGGGCGAAAGCTTTCTTT. The gene calls are TRBV5-6 and TRBJ1-1; 11 nucleotides agree with TRBD1. The CDR3 consists of 14 residues. The junction had 6 bases not matched to a gene; V was cut back by 2 bases and J by 9 bases. Germline V CDR1 and CDR2: SGHDT, YYEEEE.

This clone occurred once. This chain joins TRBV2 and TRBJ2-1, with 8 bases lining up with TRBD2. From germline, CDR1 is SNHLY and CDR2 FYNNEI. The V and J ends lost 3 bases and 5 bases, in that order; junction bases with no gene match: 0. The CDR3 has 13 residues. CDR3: CASSDGGDNEQFF. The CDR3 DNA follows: TGTGCCAGCAGTGACGGGGGGGACAATGAGCAGTTCTTC.

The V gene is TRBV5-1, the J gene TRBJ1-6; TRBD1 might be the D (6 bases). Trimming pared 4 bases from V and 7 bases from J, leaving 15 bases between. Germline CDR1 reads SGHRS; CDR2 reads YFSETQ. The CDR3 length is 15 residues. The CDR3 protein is CASSPTQGFNSPLHF. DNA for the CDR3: TGCGCCAGCAGCCCTACACAGGGATTCAATTCACCCCTCCACTTT.

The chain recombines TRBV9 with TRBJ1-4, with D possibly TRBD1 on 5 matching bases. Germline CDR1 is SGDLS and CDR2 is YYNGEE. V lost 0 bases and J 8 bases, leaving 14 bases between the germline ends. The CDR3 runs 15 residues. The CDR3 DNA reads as TGTGCCAGCAGCGTAGCTGGGGGACTGGGGGAAAAACTGTTTTTT. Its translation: CASSVAGGLGEKLFF. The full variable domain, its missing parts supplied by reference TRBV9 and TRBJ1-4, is DSGVTQTPKHLITATGQRVTLRCSPRSGDLSVYWYQQSLDQGLQFLIQYYNGEERAKGNILERFSAQQFPDLHSELNLSSLELGDSALYFCASSVAGGLGEKLFFGSGTQLSVL.

CDR3 residues: CASSPHDTGELFF. The CDR3 DNA follows: TGTGCCAGCAGTCCACACGACACCGGGGAGCTGTTTTTT. The rearrangement joins TRBV6-4 to TRBJ2-2; D call uncertain. CDR1 MRHNA and CDR2 SNTAGT come from the germline V gene. The V and J ends lost 5 bases and 3 bases respectively, with 7 bases between them. The CDR3 runs to 13 residues.

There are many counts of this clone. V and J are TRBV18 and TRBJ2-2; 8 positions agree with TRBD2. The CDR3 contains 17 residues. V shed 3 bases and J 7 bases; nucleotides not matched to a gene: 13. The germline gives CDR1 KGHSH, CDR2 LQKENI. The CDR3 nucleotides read TGTGCCAGCTCACCGATTAGCGGGATGCGGAGTAACGGGGAGCTGTTTTTT. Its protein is CASSPISGMRSNGELFF.

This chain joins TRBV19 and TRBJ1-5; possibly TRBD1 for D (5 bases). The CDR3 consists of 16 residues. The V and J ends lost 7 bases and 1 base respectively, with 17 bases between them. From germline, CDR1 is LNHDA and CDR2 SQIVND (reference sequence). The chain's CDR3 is CASTPGVAQSNQPQHF. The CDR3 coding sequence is TGTGCCAGTACCCCGGGGGTGGCCCAAAGCAATCAGCCCCAGCATTTT.

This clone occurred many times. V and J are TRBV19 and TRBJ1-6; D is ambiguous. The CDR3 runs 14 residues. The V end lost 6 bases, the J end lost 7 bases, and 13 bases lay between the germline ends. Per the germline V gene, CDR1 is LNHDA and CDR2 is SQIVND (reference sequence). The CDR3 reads CASRGVLGNSPLHF. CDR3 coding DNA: TGTGCCAGTAGAGGCGTCCTAGGCAATTCACCCCTCCACTTT. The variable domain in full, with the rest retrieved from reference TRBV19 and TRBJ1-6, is DGGITQSPKYLFRKEGQNVTLSCEQNLNHDAMYWYRQDPGQGLRLIYYSQIVNDFQKGDIAEGYSVSREKKESFPLTVTSAQKNPTAFYLCASRGVLGNSPLHFGNGTRLTVT.

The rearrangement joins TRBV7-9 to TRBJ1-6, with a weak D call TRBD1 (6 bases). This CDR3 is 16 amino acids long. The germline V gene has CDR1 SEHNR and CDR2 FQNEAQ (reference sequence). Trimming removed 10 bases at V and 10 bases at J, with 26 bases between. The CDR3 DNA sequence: TGTGCCACGACGGTACAGGGTACGAAAGAAAGGTCACCCCTCCACTTT. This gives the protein CATTVQGTKERSPLHF.

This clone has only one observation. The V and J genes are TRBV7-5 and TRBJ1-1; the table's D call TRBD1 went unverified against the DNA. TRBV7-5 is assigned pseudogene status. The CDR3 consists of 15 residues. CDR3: CVRSKYRGLNTEAFF. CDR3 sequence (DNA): TGTGTCAGAAGCAAATACAGGGGGCTCAACACTGAAGCTTTCTTT.

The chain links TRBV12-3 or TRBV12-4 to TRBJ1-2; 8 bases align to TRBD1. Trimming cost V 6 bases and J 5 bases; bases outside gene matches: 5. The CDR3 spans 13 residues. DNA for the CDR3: TGTGCCAGCAGCCTGGACAGGGTGTATGGCTACACCTTC. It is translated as CASSLDRVYGYTF.